Sequencing of this T cell receptor (beta chain) was carried out in a study of blood T cell repertoires in COVID-19. In the study overall: The analysed material was cDNA or gDNA that came from T cells, B-cell-depleted T cells, or PBMCs.

Each participant's cohort was designated according to participant-reported clinical history. Per the study methods: Reference gene primers were amplified, and this amplification served to estimate nucleated cell counts. Generated by immunoSEQ multiplex PCR, the TCRdb table keeps only in-frame clones and is missing some. That table supplies the V and J calls and clone size; D and trimming were determined from the DNA. Here the sample spans nearly 350,000 clones, 87% being singletons. Germline lookup yields CDR1 MDHEN and CDR2 SYDVKM. The CDR3 is made up of 14 amino acids. Trimming cost V 11 bases and J 6 bases; bases outside gene matches: 11.

The chain employs TRBV28 and TRBJ2-2, with TRBD1 matching 8 bases. This TCR was recovered from a young woman who had recovered from COVID-19. The sequencing input was PBMCs or T cells enriched from blood (not recorded which). In DNA, the CDR3 is TGTGCCGGCCGGGCAGGGGGCAACGCCGGGGAGCTGTTTTTT. This sequence encodes CAGRAGGNAGELFF. Full variable domain (remainder filled in from reference TRBV28 and TRBJ2-2): DVKVTQSSRYLVKRTGEKVFLECVQDMDHENMFWYRQDPGLGLRLIYFSYDVKMKEKGDIPEGYSVSREKKERFSLILESASTNQTSMYLCAGRAGGNAGELFFGEGSRLTVL.